The present TCR beta chain was sequenced within a study of response to subunit inactivated influenza vaccine. Findings and limits, study-wide: Each seasonal influenza vaccination, the authors suggested, recruits few new T cells.

This clonotype was seen a handful of times. The antigen remains undetermined. The CDR3 consists of 13 residues. Germline V CDR1 and CDR2: WSHSY, SAAADI. V dropped 5 bases and J dropped 5 bases, with 12 bases sitting between them. TCRdb processed the RT-PCR reads anew with MiXCR; each CDR3 protein has one entry. The sample shows around 520,000 distinct CDR3 sequences, 12% of them seen only once. Specimen: PBMCs from blood, collected on the day of vaccination. This TCR derives from a man aged 45-65 years who received an inactivated influenza vaccine. V usage is TRBV10-2 and J usage is TRBJ2-5; a weak D match, TRBD1 (5 bases). In DNA form, the CDR3 reads TGCGCCAGCAGTATCCAGGGATCGGAGACCCAGTACTTC. It yields the protein CASSIQGSETQYF.